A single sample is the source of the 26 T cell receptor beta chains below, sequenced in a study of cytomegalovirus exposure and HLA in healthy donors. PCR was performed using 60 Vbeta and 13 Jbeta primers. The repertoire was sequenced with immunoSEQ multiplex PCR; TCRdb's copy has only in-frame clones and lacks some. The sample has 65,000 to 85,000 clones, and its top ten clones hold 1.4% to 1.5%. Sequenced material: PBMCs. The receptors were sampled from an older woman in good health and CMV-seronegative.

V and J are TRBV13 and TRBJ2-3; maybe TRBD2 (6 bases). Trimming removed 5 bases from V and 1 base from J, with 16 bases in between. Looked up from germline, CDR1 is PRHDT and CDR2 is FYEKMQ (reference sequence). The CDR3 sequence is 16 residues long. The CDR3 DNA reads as TGTGCCAGCAGCCGCCGTTTGCCGGGAGGCACAGATACGCAGTATTTT. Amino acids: CASSRRLPGGTDTQYF.

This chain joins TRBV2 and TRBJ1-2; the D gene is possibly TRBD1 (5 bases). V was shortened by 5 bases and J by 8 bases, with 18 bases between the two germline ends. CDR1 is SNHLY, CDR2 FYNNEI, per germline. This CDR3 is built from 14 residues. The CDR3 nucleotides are TGTGCCAGCAGTTTGGGGAGGGGCGATAGGGGCTACACCTTC. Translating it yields CASSLGRGDRGYTF. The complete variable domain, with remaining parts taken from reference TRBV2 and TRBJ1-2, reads EPEVTQTPSHQVTQMGQEVILRCVPISNHLYFYWYRQILGQKVEFLVSFYNNEISEKSEIFDDQFSVERPDGSNFTLKIRSTKLEDSAMYFCASSLGRGDRGYTFGSGTRLTVV.

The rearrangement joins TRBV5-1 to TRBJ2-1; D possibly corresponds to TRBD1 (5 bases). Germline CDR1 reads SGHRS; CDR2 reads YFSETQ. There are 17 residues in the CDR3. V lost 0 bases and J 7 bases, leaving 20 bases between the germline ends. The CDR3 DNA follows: TGCGCCAGCAGCTTGGGGCGGTTGGCGGACAAAAAAAATGAGCAGTTCTTC. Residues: CASSLGRLADKKNEQFF. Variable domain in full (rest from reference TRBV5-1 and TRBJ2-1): KAGVTQTPRYLIKTRGQQVTLSCSPISGHRSVSWYQQTPGQGLQFLFEYFSETQRNKGNFPGRFSGRQFSNSRSEMNVSTLELGDSALYLCASSLGRLADKKNEQFFGPGTRLTVL.

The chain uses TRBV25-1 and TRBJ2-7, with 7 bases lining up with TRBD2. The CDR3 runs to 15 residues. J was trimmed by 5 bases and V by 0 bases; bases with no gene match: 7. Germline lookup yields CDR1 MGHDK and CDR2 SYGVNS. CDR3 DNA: TGTGCCAGCAGTGAATATATTGCGGGGAGGGACGAGCAGTACTTC. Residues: CASSEYIAGRDEQYF.

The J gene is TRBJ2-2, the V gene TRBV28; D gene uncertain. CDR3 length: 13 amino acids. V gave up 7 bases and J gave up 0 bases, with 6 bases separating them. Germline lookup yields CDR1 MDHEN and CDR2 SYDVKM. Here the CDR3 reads CASIAANTGELFF. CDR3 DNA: TGTGCCAGCATTGCGGCGAACACCGGGGAGCTGTTTTTT. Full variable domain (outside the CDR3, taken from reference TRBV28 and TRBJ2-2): DVKVTQSSRYLVKRTGEKVFLECVQDMDHENMFWYRQDPGLGLRLIYFSYDVKMKEKGDIPEGYSVSREKKERFSLILESASTNQTSMYLCASIAANTGELFFGEGSRLTVL.

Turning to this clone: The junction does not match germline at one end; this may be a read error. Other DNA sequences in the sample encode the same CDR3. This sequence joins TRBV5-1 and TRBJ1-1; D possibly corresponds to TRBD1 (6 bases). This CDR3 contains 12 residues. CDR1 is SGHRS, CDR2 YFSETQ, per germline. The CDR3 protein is CASSTGNTEAFF. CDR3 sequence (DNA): TGCGCCAGCTCTACAGGGAACACTGAAGCTTTCTTC. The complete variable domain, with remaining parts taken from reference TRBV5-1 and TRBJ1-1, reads KAGVTQTPRYLIKTRGQQVTLSCSPISGHRSVSWYQQTPGQGLQFLFEYFSETQRNKGNFPGRFSGRQFSNSRSEMNVSTLELGDSALYLCASSTGNTEAFFGQGTRLTVV.

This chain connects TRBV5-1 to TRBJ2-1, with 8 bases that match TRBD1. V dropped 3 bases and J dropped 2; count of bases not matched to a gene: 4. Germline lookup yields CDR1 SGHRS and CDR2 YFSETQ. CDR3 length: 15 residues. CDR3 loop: CASSYQGAAYNEQFF. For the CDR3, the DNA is TGCGCCAGCAGCTACCAGGGGGCGGCCTACAATGAGCAGTTCTTC.

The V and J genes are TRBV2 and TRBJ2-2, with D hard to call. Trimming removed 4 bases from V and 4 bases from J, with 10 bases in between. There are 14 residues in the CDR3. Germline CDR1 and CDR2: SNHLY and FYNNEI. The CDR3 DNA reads TGTGCCAGCAGTGCGGTGACAACCACCGGGGAGCTGTTTTTT. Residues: CASSAVTTTGELFF.

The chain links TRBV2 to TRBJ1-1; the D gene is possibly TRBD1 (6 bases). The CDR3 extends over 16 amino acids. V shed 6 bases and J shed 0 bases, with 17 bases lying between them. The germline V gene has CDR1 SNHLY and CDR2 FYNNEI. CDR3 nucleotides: TGTGCCAGCAGCGTCGCCGGGGGGCGCCTGAACACTGAAGCTTTCTTT. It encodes CASSVAGGRLNTEAFF.

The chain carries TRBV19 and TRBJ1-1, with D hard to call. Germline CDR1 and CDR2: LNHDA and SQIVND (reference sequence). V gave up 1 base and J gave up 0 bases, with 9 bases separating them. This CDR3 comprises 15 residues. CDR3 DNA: TGTGCCAGTAGTATAGGGGCACAGTTGAACACTGAAGCTTTCTTT. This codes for CASSIGAQLNTEAFF.

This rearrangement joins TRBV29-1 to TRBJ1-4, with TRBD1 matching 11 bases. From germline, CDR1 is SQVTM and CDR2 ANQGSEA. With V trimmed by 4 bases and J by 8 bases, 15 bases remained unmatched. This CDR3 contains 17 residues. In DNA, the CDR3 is TGCAGCGTTGCCACCCGGACAGGGGGCTTCTCTTGGGAAAAACTGTTTTTT. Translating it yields CSVATRTGGFSWEKLFF.

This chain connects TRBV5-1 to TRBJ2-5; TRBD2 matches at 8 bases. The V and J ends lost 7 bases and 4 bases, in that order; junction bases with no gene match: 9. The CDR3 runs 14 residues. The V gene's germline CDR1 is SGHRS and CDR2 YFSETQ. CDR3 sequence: CASVAGNGLETQYF. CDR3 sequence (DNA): TGCGCCAGCGTAGCGGGGAACGGCTTAGAGACCCAGTACTTC.

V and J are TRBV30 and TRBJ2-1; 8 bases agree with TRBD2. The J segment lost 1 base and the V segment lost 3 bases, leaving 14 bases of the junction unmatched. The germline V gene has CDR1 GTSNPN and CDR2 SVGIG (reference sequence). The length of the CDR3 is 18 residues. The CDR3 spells CAWRTLAGVQISYNEQFF. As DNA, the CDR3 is TGTGCCTGGAGGACCCTAGCGGGCGTTCAAATTTCCTACAATGAGCAGTTCTTC.

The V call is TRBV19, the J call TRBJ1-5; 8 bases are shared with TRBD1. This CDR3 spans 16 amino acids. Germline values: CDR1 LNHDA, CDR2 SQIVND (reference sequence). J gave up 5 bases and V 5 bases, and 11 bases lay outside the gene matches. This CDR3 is CASSPPSGGPYQPQHF. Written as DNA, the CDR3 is TGTGCCAGTAGTCCCCCCTCAGGGGGCCCGTATCAGCCCCAGCATTTT.

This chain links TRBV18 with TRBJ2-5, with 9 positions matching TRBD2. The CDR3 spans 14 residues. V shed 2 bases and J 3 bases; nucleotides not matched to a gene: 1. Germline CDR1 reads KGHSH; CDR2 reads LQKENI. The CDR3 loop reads CASSPLAGEETQYF. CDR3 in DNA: TGTGCCAGCTCACCATTAGCGGGGGAAGAGACCCAGTACTTC.

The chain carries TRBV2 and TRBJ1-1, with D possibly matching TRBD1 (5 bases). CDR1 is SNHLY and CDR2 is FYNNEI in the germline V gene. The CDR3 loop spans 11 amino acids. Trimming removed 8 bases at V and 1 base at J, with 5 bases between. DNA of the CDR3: TGTGCCAGCCAGGGGAACACTGAAGCTTTCTTT. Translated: CASQGNTEAFF.

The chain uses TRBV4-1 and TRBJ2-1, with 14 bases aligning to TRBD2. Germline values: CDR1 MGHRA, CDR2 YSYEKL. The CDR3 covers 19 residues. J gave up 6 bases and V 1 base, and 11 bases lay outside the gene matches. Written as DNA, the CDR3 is TGCGCCAGCAGCCAAGTAGGCTCCCCGGGACTAGCGGGAGCCAATGAGCAGTTCTTC. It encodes CASSQVGSPGLAGANEQFF.

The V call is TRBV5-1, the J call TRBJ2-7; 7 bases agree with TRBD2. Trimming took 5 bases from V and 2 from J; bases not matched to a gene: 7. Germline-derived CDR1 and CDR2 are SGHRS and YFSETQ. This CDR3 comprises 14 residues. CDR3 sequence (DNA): TGCGCCAGCAGTTGGGCTAGCGGAACCTACGAGCAGTACTTC. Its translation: CASSWASGTYEQYF.

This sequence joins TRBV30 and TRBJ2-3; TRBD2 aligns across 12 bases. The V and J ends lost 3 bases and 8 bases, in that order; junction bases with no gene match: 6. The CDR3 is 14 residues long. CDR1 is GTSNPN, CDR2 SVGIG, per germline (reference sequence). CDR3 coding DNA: TGTGCCTGGAGCCTAGCGGGAGGGCCGGGTACGCAGTATTTT. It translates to CAWSLAGGPGTQYF. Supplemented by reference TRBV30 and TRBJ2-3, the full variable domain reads SQTIHQWPATLVQPVGSPLSLECTVEGTSNPNLYWYRQAAGRGLQLLFYSVGIGQISSEVPQNLSASRPQDRQFILSSKKLLLSDSGFYLCAWSLAGGPGTQYFGPGTRLTVL.

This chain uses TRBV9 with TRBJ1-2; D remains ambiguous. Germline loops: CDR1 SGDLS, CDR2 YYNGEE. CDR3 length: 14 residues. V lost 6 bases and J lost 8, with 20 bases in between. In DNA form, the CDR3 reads TGTGCCAGCACCCAATCGAGGGTCACCTCAGGCTACACCTTC. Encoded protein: CASTQSRVTSGYTF.

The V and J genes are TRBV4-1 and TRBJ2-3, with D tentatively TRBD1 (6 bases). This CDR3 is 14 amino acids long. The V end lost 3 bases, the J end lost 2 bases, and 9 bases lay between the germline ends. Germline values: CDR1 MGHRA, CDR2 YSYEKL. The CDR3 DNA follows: TGCGCCAGCAGCCAGACAGGCTACACAGATACGCAGTATTTT. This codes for CASSQTGYTDTQYF.

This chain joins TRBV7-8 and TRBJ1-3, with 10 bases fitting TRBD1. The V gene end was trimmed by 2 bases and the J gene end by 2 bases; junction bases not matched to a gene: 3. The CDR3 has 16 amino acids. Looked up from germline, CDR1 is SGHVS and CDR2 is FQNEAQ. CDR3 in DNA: TGTGCCAGCAGCTTATTCGGACAGGGGGCTGGAAACACCATATATTTT. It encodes CASSLFGQGAGNTIYF.

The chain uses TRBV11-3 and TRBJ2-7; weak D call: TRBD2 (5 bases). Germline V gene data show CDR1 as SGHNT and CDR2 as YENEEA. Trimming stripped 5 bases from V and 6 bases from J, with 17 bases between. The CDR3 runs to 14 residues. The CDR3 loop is CASSTRSGDREQYF. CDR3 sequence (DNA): TGTGCCAGCAGCACCAGATCCGGGGATCGCGAGCAGTACTTC.

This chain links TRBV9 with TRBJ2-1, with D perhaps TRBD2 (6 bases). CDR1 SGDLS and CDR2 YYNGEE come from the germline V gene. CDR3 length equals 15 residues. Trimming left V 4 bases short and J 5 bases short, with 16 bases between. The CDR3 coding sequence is TGTGCCAGCAGCACGGAGGGGTTCCTTGACAATGAGCAGTTCTTC. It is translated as CASSTEGFLDNEQFF.

CDR3 in DNA: TGTGCCAGCAGTTTAGGGGGGGCGCGGGACTATGGCTACACCTTC. Amino acids: CASSLGGARDYGYTF. The chain uses TRBV28 and TRBJ1-2; D is possibly TRBD1 (6 bases). This CDR3 region has 15 residues. CDR1 is MDHEN and CDR2 is SYDVKM in the germline V gene. Between the trimmed V and J ends, which lost 2 bases and 3 bases, there was a span of 13 bases.

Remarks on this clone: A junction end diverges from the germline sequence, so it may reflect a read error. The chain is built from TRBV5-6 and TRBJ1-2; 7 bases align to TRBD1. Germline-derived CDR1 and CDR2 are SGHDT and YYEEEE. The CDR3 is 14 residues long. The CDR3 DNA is TGTGCCAGCAGCTTGGACCGGGACAGCTCGTCACCCCACTTC. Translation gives CASSLDRDSSSPHF.